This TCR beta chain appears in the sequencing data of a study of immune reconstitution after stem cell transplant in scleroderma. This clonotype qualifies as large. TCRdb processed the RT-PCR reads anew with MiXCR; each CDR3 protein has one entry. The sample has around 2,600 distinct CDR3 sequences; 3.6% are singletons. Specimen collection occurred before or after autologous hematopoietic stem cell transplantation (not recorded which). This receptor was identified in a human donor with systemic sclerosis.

The CDR3 spells CASSLSLIAGAGSPLHF. The CDR3 DNA follows: TGTGCCAGCAGCTTATCTTTAATTGCCGGGGCAGGGTCACCCCTCCACTTT. V gene TRBV7-6 combines with J gene TRBJ1-6; possible D gene TRBD1, 5 bases. This CDR3 is 17 amino acids long. Trimming removed 2 bases from V and 10 bases from J, with 21 bases in between. CDR1 and CDR2 (germline): SGHVS, FNYEAQ.